This T cell receptor (beta chain) was observed in a study of cytomegalovirus exposure and HLA in healthy donors. Study as a whole: A data release that came early held approximately 92 million unique TCRs from HLA-typed donors.

Notes on the study in general: Reported performance of the classifier showed diagnosis of cytomegalovirus status with high specificity and sensitivity. Immune exposure data for these donors was limited to CMV serostatus.

PCR amplification relied on 60 Vbeta primers (plus 13 Jbeta primers). Repertoires were generated with immunoSEQ multiplex PCR, while TCRdb's copy carries only in-frame clones and drops some. Among 120,000 or so clones, 80% were seen once, and the ten largest hold approximately 8.4%. About this clone: Its specificity is not known.

Likely unrecorded immune exposures existed in these nominally healthy donors. The CDR3 is 15 residues long. V dropped 3 bases and J dropped 3; count of bases not matched to a gene: 7. Germline lookup yields CDR1 LGHNA and CDR2 YNFKEQ. This TCR came from a man in his thirties or forties in good health and CMV-seropositive. Sequencing was done on a sample of PBMCs. This rearrangement joins TRBV4-2 to TRBJ1-1, with 7 bases fitting TRBD1. The CDR3, as DNA: TGTGCCAGCAGCCATGACGACAGGGAGGACACTGAAGCTTTCTTT. Translated: CASSHDDREDTEAFF.